This is a list of T cell receptor beta chains from one sample in a study of spatial heterogeneity in lung cancer. Each CDR3 protein gets one entry after TCRdb re-called the 5' RACE reads with MiXCR. Among 48,000 or so distinct CDR3 sequences listed, over 4.5% were seen once. The sequencing used PBMCs, collected at surgery. The receptors were gathered from a male donor with early-stage non-small cell lung cancer. CDR3s include the opening cysteine and the closing phenylalanine or tryptophan. The order of the fields is V gene, D gene, clone size, J gene, CDR3 DNA, CDR3 protein. D genes are given only for firm matches. Only some rows state a clone size, as once, few, many or a class for expanded clones.

v_gene: TRBV7-9; d_gene: -; abundance: many; j_gene: TRBJ2-5; CDR3nt: TGTGCCAGCAGCCCCGGCACCTCTAGGATGGAGACCCAGTACTTC; CDR3aa: CASSPGTSRMETQYF
v_gene: TRBV7-2; d_gene: TRBD1; abundance: many; j_gene: TRBJ2-5; CDR3nt: TGTGCCAGCAGCTCGACAGGGTCCAAGTACTTC; CDR3aa: CASSSTGSKYF
v_gene: TRBV6-6; d_gene: -; abundance: many; j_gene: TRBJ2-1; CDR3nt: TGTGCCAGCAGTTCGGGACGGCTCTCGGCTGGGCAGTTCTTC; CDR3aa: CASSSGRLSAGQFF
v_gene: TRBV18; d_gene: TRBD2; abundance: many; j_gene: TRBJ2-1; CDR3nt: TGTGCCAGCTCACGCAGTTCTAGCGGGAGAAATGAGCAGTTCTTC; CDR3aa: CASSRSSSGRNEQFF
v_gene: TRBV5-1; d_gene: TRBD2; abundance: many; j_gene: TRBJ2-7; CDR3nt: TGCGCCAGCAGCTTGGATGGCGGGAGGGCCAACGAGCAGTACTTC; CDR3aa: CASSLDGGRANEQYF
v_gene: TRBV7-7; d_gene: TRBD1; abundance: many; j_gene: TRBJ2-1; CDR3nt: TGTGCCAGCAGCCAGAACAGGGGGGACAATGAGCAGTTCTTC; CDR3aa: CASSQNRGDNEQFF
v_gene: TRBV12-3/TRBV12-4; d_gene: -; abundance: many; j_gene: TRBJ2-5; CDR3nt: TGTGCCAGCAGTTTAAGGCGGAACCAAGAGACCCAGTACTTC; CDR3aa: CASSLRRNQETQYF
v_gene: TRBV20-1; d_gene: TRBD1; abundance: -; j_gene: TRBJ2-7; CDR3nt: TGCAGTGCTAGATGGGACAGGGGCCACGAGCAGTACTTC; CDR3aa: CSARWDRGHEQYF
v_gene: TRBV12-3/TRBV12-4; d_gene: TRBD1; abundance: many; j_gene: TRBJ1-4; CDR3nt: TGTGCCAGCAGCGACGCAGGGGGCCCTAATGAAAAACTGTTTTTT; CDR3aa: CASSDAGGPNEKLFF
v_gene: TRBV4-2; d_gene: -; abundance: few; j_gene: TRBJ2-7; CDR3nt: TGTGCCAGCAGCCCTGGGCCTAGCTCCTACGAGCAGTACTTC; CDR3aa: CASSPGPSSYEQYF
v_gene: TRBV20-1; d_gene: -; abundance: -; j_gene: TRBJ2-1; CDR3nt: TGCAGTGCTAGAGATCCCGTGTTAGCGAGGCACAATGAGCAGTTCTTC; CDR3aa: CSARDPVLARHNEQFF
v_gene: TRBV6-5; d_gene: -; abundance: many; j_gene: TRBJ1-5; CDR3nt: TGTGCCAGCAGTTACTCGGGGGCTGATAGCAATCAGCCCCAGCATTTT; CDR3aa: CASSYSGADSNQPQHF
v_gene: TRBV5-6; d_gene: TRBD2; abundance: many; j_gene: TRBJ2-3; CDR3nt: TGTGCCAGCAGCTTGGCCTTTACTAGCGGCACCGATACGCAGTATTTT; CDR3aa: CASSLAFTSGTDTQYF
v_gene: TRBV30; d_gene: -; abundance: many; j_gene: TRBJ2-3; CDR3nt: TGTGCCTGGAGAGCGGCAGATACGCAGTATTTT; CDR3aa: CAWRAADTQYF
v_gene: TRBV5-5; d_gene: -; abundance: few; j_gene: TRBJ2-7; CDR3nt: TGTGCCAGCACCATAGGGACGGCGGTTACCTACGAGCAGTACTTC; CDR3aa: CASTIGTAVTYEQYF
v_gene: TRBV28; d_gene: -; abundance: few; j_gene: TRBJ2-7; CDR3nt: TGTGCCAGCAGTCTTACAGGATACGAGCAGTACTTC; CDR3aa: CASSLTGYEQYF